One sample yielded the 19 T cell receptor beta chains listed below, sequenced in a study of T cells in women clearing cervical HPV infection. Measured with immunoSEQ multiplex PCR; TCRdb has only the in-frame clones, and not every one. The table lists approximately 30,000 clones. Sequencing was performed on blood buffy coat. All receptors derive from a woman aged 18-70 years with a cervical HPV16 infection that either progressed to CIN3+ or cleared (not recorded which).

With regard to this clone: The sequenced fragment ends 3 residues before the CDR3 boundary, so the rest is inferred from the germline J gene. The rearrangement links TRBV7-2 to TRBJ2-4; TRBD1 might be the D (6 bases). The CDR3 loop spans 15 amino acids. CDR1 and CDR2 from the germline V gene are SGHTA and FQGNSA. V lost 5 bases and J lost 5, with 16 bases in between. CDR3 DNA, as far as it was read: TGTGCCAGCAGCCTGAGTCAGGGGTTCCAAAACATT. Its translation: CASSLSQGFQNI. The CDR3, in full, reads CASSLSQGFQNIQYF.

Comment on this clone: The read terminates 3 residues before the CDR3 end, so the remaining end is supplied by the germline J gene. The gene calls are TRBV6-2 or TRBV6-3 and TRBJ1-4, with 9 bases fitting TRBD1. This CDR3 has 17 amino acids. The J segment lost 3 bases and the V segment lost 2 bases, leaving 7 bases of the junction unmatched. CDR1 and CDR2 from the germline V gene are MNHEY and SVGEGT. This chain's CDR3 is CASSYPGTGLPNEKLFF. CDR3 bases read: TGTGCCAGCAGTTACCCCGGGACAGGGTTGCCTAATGAAAAA.

Remarks on this clone: Sequencing ends 3 residues short of the CDR3 end; the germline J gene provides the rest. This chain uses TRBV7-9 with TRBJ1-2; D might be TRBD1 (6 bases). The V gene's germline CDR1 is SEHNR and CDR2 FQNEAQ (reference sequence). The CDR3 is made up of 13 amino acids. Incomplete CDR3 DNA: TGTGCCAGCAGCTTAGGGGGGCAACACGGC. The encoded protein is CASSLGGQHG. The entire CDR3 protein reads CASSLGGQHGYTF.

Worth noting for this clone: With the read ending 3 residues before the CDR3 end, the germline J gene is used to fill in that end. The V gene is TRBV2, the J gene TRBJ2-3, with D possibly being TRBD1 (5 bases). The CDR3 totals 15 residues. In germline, CDR1 is SNHLY, CDR2 FYNNEI. V lost 6 bases and J lost 0, with 13 bases in between. The CDR3 loop is CASRTRVTSTDTQYF. The sequenced part of the CDR3 DNA is TGTGCCAGCAGAACCAGGGTAACCAGCACAGATACG.

A remark on this clone: The read terminates 3 residues ahead of where the CDR3 ends, so the germline J gene completes it. V gene TRBV6-2 or TRBV6-3 combines with J gene TRBJ1-1; a possible D gene is TRBD1 (6 bases). The CDR3 length is 15 residues. Germline V lookup: CDR1 MNHEY, CDR2 SVGEGT. Trimming removed 1 base at V and 2 bases at J, with 11 bases between. The CDR3 protein is CASSYWGGGNTEAFF. CDR3 DNA (partial): TGTGCCAGCAGTTACTGGGGGGGCGGCAACACTGAA.

Comment on this clone: The read finishes 3 residues shy of the CDR3 end, and the germline J gene is used to complete it. The gene calls are TRBV4-2 and TRBJ1-5, with 8 nucleotides matching TRBD1. The CDR3 extends over 14 amino acids. V dropped 1 base and J dropped 9; count of bases not matched to a gene: 5. Germline values: CDR1 LGHNA, CDR2 YNFKEQ. The CDR3 is CASSQGQGSLPQHF. Incomplete CDR3 DNA: TGTGCCAGCAGCCAAGGACAGGGGAGTTTGCCC.

With respect to this clone: The read comes to an end 3 residues before the CDR3 does, leaving the germline J gene to fill in the end. The gene calls are TRBV5-4 and TRBJ2-3; 9 bases map to TRBD1. The CDR3 runs to 14 residues. Germline CDR1 SGHNT, CDR2 YYREEE (reference sequence). With V trimmed by 4 bases and J by 7 bases, 7 bases remained unmatched. Partial CDR3 DNA: TGTGCCAGCAGCCTGGGACAGGGTACGTATACG. Protein sequence: CASSLGQGTYT. The entire CDR3 reads CASSLGQGTYTQYF. The full variable domain, with the rest looked up from reference TRBV5-4 and TRBJ2-3, is ETGVTQSPTHLIKTRGQQVTLRCSSQSGHNTVSWYQQALGQGPQFIFQYYREEENGRGNFPPRFSGLQFPNYSSELNVNALELDDSALYLCASSLGQGTYTQYFGPGTRLTVL.

As for this clone: The read gets to within 3 residues of the CDR3 end, and the germline J gene fills in the rest. This chain connects TRBV19 to TRBJ1-2, with TRBD1 matching 7 bases. This CDR3 region has 12 residues. Germline V gives CDR1 LNHDA, CDR2 SQIVND (reference sequence). The CDR3 spells CASNRGPLGYTF. Incomplete CDR3 DNA: TGTGCCAGTAACAGGGGTCCTCTGGGC.

On this clone: The read falls 3 residues short of the CDR3 end, and the missing part is taken from the germline J gene. V and J are TRBV27 and TRBJ2-3; D gene uncertain. Trimming stripped 10 bases from V and 6 bases from J, with 14 bases between. The CDR3 loop spans 12 amino acids. Germline loops: CDR1 MNHEY, CDR2 SMNVEV (reference sequence). This CDR3 is CATAKGGDTQYF. The covered CDR3 bases are TGTGCCACCGCCAAGGGTGGTGATACG.

As regards this clone: From the germline J gene comes the end of the CDR3, since the read stops 3 residues before it. This chain links TRBV12-3 or TRBV12-4 with TRBJ2-3; no definite D call. This CDR3 has 11 amino acids. The CDR3 bases that were read are TGTGCCAGCAGTTTAGGTACAGCG. The encoded protein is CASSLGTA. From start to end, the CDR3 is CASSLGTAQYF.

A word on this clone: The missing CDR3 end, 3 residues past where the read stops, is filled in from the germline J gene. The V and J genes are TRBV18 and TRBJ2-4; the match to TRBD1 covers 8 bases. Germline CDR1 reads KGHSH; CDR2 reads LQKENI. There are 15 residues in the CDR3. The CDR3 reads CASSQDRGTNYGQYF. The DNA read from the CDR3 is TGTGCCAGCTCACAAGACAGGGGTACTAACTATGGT.

In the case of this clone: The sequence runs out 3 residues before the end of the CDR3; the remainder is reconstructed from the germline J gene. This sequence joins TRBV20-1 and TRBJ2-5, with D tentatively TRBD2 (5 bases). Per the germline V gene, CDR1 is DFQATT and CDR2 is SNEGSKA (reference sequence). The CDR3 loop spans 16 amino acids. The ends were cut back, 6 bases at V and 0 bases at J, with 20 bases in the middle. CDR3 sequence reads: CSAARLSEMYQETQYF. Incomplete CDR3 DNA: TGCAGTGCCGCAAGACTTAGCGAGATGTACCAAGAGACC.

Worth noting for this clone: The read falls 3 residues short of the CDR3 end, and the missing part is taken from the germline J gene. The chain employs TRBV20-1 and TRBJ2-2; 8 bases match TRBD2. CDR3 size: 14 residues. V trimming: 2 bases; J trimming: 2 bases; junction bases outside the gene matches: 1. Germline lookup yields CDR1 DFQATT and CDR2 SNEGSKA (reference sequence). CDR3 bases read: TGCAGTGCTAGAAGCGGGGGAAACACCGGGGAG. This gives the protein CSARSGGNTGE. The CDR3 reads in full as CSARSGGNTGELFF.

To note about this clone: One end of the junction varies from germline; a read error may be responsible. From the germline J gene comes the end of the CDR3, since the read stops 3 residues before it. This chain connects TRBV7-7 to TRBJ2-7; 10 nucleotides line up with TRBD1. The CDR3 is made up of 15 amino acids. Per the germline V gene, CDR1 is SSHAT and CDR2 is FNYEAQ (reference sequence). The part of the CDR3 DNA that was read is TGTGCTAGCAGCTTAGGACAGGGGGGGACCTACGAG. Its translation is CASSLGQGGTYE. The CDR3, in full, reads CASSLGQGGTYEQYF.

A word on this clone: With the read ending 3 residues before the CDR3 end, the germline J gene is used to fill in that end. The genes are TRBV4-1 and TRBJ2-3; 14 positions agree with TRBD2. J was trimmed by 1 base and V by 1 base; bases with no gene match: 4. The V gene's germline CDR1 is MGHRA and CDR2 YSYEKL. CDR3 length equals 18 residues. The CDR3 spells CASSQGLAGGPRTDTQYF. The sequenced part of the CDR3 DNA is TGCGCCAGCAGCCAAGGACTAGCGGGGGGGCCTCGCACAGATACG.

Concerning this clone: Read sequence stops 3 residues before the CDR3 end, and the germline J gene provides the missing end. V gene TRBV19 combines with J gene TRBJ2-4; D perhaps matches TRBD1 (5 bases). The CDR3 runs to 15 residues. Germline assignment: CDR1 LNHDA and CDR2 SQIVND (reference sequence). CDR3 DNA (partial): TGTGCCAGCTACAGGAGTGCAGAAATTTATGATGGT. Translated, it gives CASYRSAEIYDG. The CDR3 reads in full as CASYRSAEIYDGQYF.

About this clone: The CDR3 is cut off 3 residues early in the read; its end comes from the germline J gene. Other DNA sequences of this sample code for an identical CDR3. This chain connects TRBV18 to TRBJ2-1, with TRBD2 matching 7 bases. The CDR3 is made up of 16 amino acids. Germline lookup yields CDR1 KGHSH and CDR2 LQKENI. The junction had 6 bases not matched to a gene; V was cut back by 3 bases and J by 1 base. CDR3 sequence: CASSPSGGTSYNEQFF. CDR3 bases read: TGTGCCAGCTCACCTTCGGGGGGTACTTCCTACAATGAG.

In the case of this clone: The read finishes 3 residues shy of the CDR3 end, and the germline J gene is used to complete it. The gene calls are TRBV6-1 and TRBJ1-4; D may be TRBD1 (6 bases). Trimming removed 4 bases from V and 7 bases from J, with 10 bases in between. The V gene's germline CDR1 is MNHNS and CDR2 SASEGT. The CDR3 loop spans 13 amino acids. CDR3 bases read: TGTGCCAGCAGTGTCGGCAGGGGTGAAAAA. Translating it yields CASSVGRGEK. The whole CDR3 sequence is CASSVGRGEKLFF.

About this clone: The missing CDR3 end, 3 residues past where the read stops, is filled in from the germline J gene. The chain carries TRBV13 and TRBJ1-5; 7 bases fit TRBD1. This CDR3 has 15 amino acids. V gave up 3 bases and J gave up 4 bases; unmatched junction bases: 6. Germline CDR1 and CDR2: PRHDT and FYEKMQ (reference sequence). The sequenced part of the CDR3 DNA is TGTGCCAGCAGCTTCAGACAGGGTCCTAATCAGCCC. As protein: CASSFRQGPNQP. The whole CDR3 reads CASSFRQGPNQPQHF.